This note documents a single T cell receptor (beta chain) sequence. Some clones are missing from TCRdb's copy, which holds only in-frame ones; the method was immunoSEQ multiplex PCR. The sample has some 76,000 clones, approximately 98% seen once. The data originate from a study of technical replicates of blood from four donors. V trimming: 5 bases; J trimming: 16 bases; junction bases outside the gene matches: 8. This CDR3 contains 11 residues. Per the germline V gene, CDR1 is SQVTM and CDR2 is ANQGSEA. The chain uses TRBV29-1 and TRBJ1-6; 7 positions match TRBD1. Sequencing was performed on T cells isolated from PBMCs. The receptor comes from a human donor in good health. This chain's CDR3 is CSVLFNRGLHF. The CDR3 DNA reads as TGCAGCGTTTTATTCAACAGGGGTCTCCACTTT.